The 5 T cell receptor beta chains presented below share a single source sample, sequenced in a study of cytomegalovirus exposure and HLA in healthy donors. In the PCR, 60 Vbeta and 13 Jbeta primers were used. Produced via immunoSEQ multiplex PCR; TCRdb's table is partial and in-frame only. The sample contains 90,000 to 110,000 clones, roughly two thirds of which appear only once. The sequencing sample was made of PBMCs. These receptors were obtained from a man in his thirties or forties in good health and CMV-seronegative.

The genes are TRBV30 and TRBJ1-2; D ambiguous. The CDR3 is 12 amino acids. V was pared by 4 bases and J by 4 bases, with 10 bases between. Germline CDR1 is GTSNPN and CDR2 is SVGIG (reference sequence). CDR3 DNA: TGTGCCTGGACGCCAGGTCGCTATGGCTACACCTTC. Protein product: CAWTPGRYGYTF.

The chain employs TRBV5-6 and TRBJ1-2; 9 nucleotides agree with TRBD1. Trimming took 4 bases from V and 1 from J; bases not matched to a gene: 14. Per germline, CDR1 SGHDT and CDR2 YYEEEE. This CDR3 comprises 18 residues. The CDR3 loop reads CASSGNRGPSPLNYGYTF. DNA of the CDR3: TGTGCCAGCAGCGGAAACAGGGGGCCTAGTCCTCTTAACTATGGCTACACCTTC.

The chain joins TRBV2 to TRBJ1-2; the match to TRBD1 covers 10 bases. V shed 4 bases and J 5 bases; nucleotides not matched to a gene: 4. The V gene's germline CDR1 is SNHLY and CDR2 FYNNEI. This CDR3 spans 14 amino acids. As DNA, the CDR3 is TGTGCCAGCAGTGGGCGGACAGGGGGGTATGGCTACACCTTC. Its translation is CASSGRTGGYGYTF.

V usage is TRBV15 and J usage is TRBJ2-3; 12 bases match TRBD1. CDR1 and CDR2 from the germline V gene are LNHNV and YYDKDF (reference sequence). V gave up 2 bases and J gave up 8 bases; unmatched junction bases: 5. The CDR3 consists of 15 residues. The CDR3 nucleotides are TGTGCCACCAGCAGAAACGGGGGACAGGGGGCTACGCAGTATTTT. Amino acid sequence: CATSRNGGQGATQYF.

V gene TRBV19 combines with J gene TRBJ1-1, with D unclear. This CDR3 region has 16 residues. V was shortened by 3 bases and J by 0 bases, with 14 bases between the two germline ends. CDR1 is LNHDA and CDR2 is SQIVND in the germline V gene (reference sequence). The CDR3 sequence is CASSIRTGRLNTEAFF. The CDR3 nucleotides read TGTGCCAGTAGTATCAGGACGGGGAGATTGAACACTGAAGCTTTCTTT.